The present TCR beta chain was sequenced within a study of shared clonotypes between healthy human individuals. Turning to the study itself: The study enrolled a couple of women and three men aged 18 to 49. Findings and limits, study-wide: The researchers took only blood, and tissue repertoires probably look different. When compared with the clonotypes that were shared by all four sorted-subset donors, the non-shared clonotypes turned out to have lower generation probabilities.

This clone was found a few times. Its antigen is not known. Within the sample, other DNA sequences also encode this same CDR3. Negatively enriched CD4+ T cells were divided by CD45RA into naive and memory. The ends were cut back, 3 bases at V and 5 bases at J, with 7 bases in the middle. The CDR3 extends over 11 amino acids. Germline CDR1 and CDR2: DFQATT and SNEGSKA (reference sequence). Sequenced by immunoSEQ multiplex PCR; TCRdb stores in-frame clones only, minus some. The table lists 800,000 to 1,200,000 clones, approximately 80% of them singletons. Sequencing was performed on memory CD4+ T cells from PBMCs. Subset defined: CD45RA-negative fraction. The chain links TRBV20-1 to TRBJ2-5; D is uncertain. The receptor was derived from a young man in good health. Some clones in this sample may be carry-over from other donors' samples. Here the CDR3 reads CSASREETQYF. The CDR3 DNA reads TGCAGTGCTAGTCGTGAGGAGACCCAGTACTTC.